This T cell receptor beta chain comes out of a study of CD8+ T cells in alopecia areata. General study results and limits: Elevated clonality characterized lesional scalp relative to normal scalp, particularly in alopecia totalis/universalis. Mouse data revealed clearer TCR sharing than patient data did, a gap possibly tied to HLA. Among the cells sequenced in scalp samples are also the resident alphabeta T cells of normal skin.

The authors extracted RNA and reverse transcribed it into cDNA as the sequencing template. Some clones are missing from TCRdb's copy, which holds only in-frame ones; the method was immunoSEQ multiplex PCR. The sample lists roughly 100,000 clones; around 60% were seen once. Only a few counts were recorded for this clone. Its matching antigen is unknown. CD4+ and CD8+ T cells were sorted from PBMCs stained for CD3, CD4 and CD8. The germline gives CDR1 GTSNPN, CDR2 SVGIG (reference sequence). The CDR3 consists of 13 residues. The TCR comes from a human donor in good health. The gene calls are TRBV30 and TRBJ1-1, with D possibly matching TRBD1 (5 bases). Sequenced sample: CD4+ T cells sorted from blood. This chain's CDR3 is CARQPPWEAEAFF. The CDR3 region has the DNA TGTGCTCGACAGCCGCCTTGGGAGGCTGAAGCTTTCTTT.